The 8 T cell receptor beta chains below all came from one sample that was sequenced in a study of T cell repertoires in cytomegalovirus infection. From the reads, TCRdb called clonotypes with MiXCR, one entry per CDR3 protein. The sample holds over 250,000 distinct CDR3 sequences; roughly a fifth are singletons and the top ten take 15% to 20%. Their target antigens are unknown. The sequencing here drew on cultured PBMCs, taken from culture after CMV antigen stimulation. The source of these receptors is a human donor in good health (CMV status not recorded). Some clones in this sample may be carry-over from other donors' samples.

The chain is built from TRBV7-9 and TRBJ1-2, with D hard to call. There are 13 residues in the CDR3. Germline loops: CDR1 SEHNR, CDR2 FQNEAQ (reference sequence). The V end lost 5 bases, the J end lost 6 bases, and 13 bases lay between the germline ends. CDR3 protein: CASSLGDGNGYTF. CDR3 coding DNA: TGTGCCAGCAGCCTCGGGGATGGAAATGGCTACACCTTC.

The CDR3 sequence is CASRETGVTFF. CDR3 bases: TGTGCCAGCAGGGAGACAGGGGTAACTTTCTTT. V and J are TRBV25-1 and TRBJ1-1; the match to TRBD1 covers 8 bases. The J segment lost 12 bases and the V segment lost 6 bases, leaving 6 bases of the junction unmatched. The CDR3 has 11 amino acids. Germline V lookup: CDR1 MGHDK, CDR2 SYGVNS.

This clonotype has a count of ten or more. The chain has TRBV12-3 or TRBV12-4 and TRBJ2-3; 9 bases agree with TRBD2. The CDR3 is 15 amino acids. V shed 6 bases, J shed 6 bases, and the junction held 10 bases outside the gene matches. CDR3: CASRTLAGPVDTQYF. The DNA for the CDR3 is TGTGCCAGCAGAACGCTAGCGGGACCCGTGGATACGCAGTATTTT.

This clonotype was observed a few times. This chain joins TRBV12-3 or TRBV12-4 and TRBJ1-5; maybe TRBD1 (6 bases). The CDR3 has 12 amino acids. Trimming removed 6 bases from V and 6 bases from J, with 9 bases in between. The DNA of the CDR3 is TGTGCCAGCAGACAGGGTAGTCAGCCCCAGCATTTT. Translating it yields CASRQGSQPQHF.

In DNA, the CDR3 is TGTGCCAGCAGTTTCAAGGGAATAGGTCAGCCCCAGCATTTT. Amino acid sequence: CASSFKGIGQPQHF. The V and J genes are TRBV12-3 or TRBV12-4 and TRBJ1-5; D unresolved. The CDR3 has 14 amino acids. Trimming removed 3 bases from V and 6 bases from J, with 12 bases in between.

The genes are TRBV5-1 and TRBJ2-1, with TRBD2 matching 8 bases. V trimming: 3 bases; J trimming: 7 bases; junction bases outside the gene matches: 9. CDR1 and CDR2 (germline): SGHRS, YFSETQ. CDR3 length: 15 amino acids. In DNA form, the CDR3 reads TGCGCCAGCAGCTATGGCGGGAGGTCAAGGAATGAGCAGTTCTTC. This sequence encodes CASSYGGRSRNEQFF. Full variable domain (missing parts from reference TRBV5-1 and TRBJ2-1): KAGVTQTPRYLIKTRGQQVTLSCSPISGHRSVSWYQQTPGQGLQFLFEYFSETQRNKGNFPGRFSGRQFSNSRSEMNVSTLELGDSALYLCASSYGGRSRNEQFFGPGTRLTVL.

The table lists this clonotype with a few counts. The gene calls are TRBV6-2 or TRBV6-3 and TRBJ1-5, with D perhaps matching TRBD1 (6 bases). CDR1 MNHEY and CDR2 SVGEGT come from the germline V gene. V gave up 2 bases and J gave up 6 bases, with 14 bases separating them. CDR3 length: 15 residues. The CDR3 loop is CASSYRRGVIQPQHF. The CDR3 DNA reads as TGTGCCAGCAGTTACCGCAGGGGTGTTATTCAGCCCCAGCATTTT.

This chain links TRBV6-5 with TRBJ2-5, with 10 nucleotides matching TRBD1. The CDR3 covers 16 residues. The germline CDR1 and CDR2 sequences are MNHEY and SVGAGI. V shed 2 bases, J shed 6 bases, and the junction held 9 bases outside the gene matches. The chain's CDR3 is CASSYIDRGRLQTQYF. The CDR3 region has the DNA TGTGCCAGCAGTTACATAGACAGGGGGCGGCTTCAGACCCAGTACTTC.